A single sample gave rise to the 28 T cell receptor beta chains below, sequenced in a study of cytomegalovirus exposure and HLA in healthy donors. The primer mix had 60 Vbeta and 13 Jbeta primers. Sequenced by immunoSEQ multiplex PCR; TCRdb stores in-frame clones only, minus some. The data contain tens of thousands of clones, about 75% of them singletons. The specimen sequenced was PBMCs. The receptors come from a woman between 40 and 55 years old in good health and CMV-seropositive.

The chain combines TRBV5-5 with TRBJ1-1; D perhaps matches TRBD1 (5 bases). The CDR3 totals 13 residues. Germline CDR1 reads SGHKS; CDR2 reads YYEKEE (reference sequence). With 4 bases removed from V and 3 bases from J, the gap between germline ends came to 10 bases. CDR3 in amino acids: CASSVGLYTEAFF. The CDR3 nucleotides read TGTGCCAGCAGCGTGGGACTGTACACTGAAGCTTTCTTT.

As to this clone: The junction departs from the called germline gene at one end, perhaps through a read error. The V call is TRBV7-9, the J call TRBJ1-4; D uncertain. This CDR3 has 12 amino acids. Germline V gene lookup returns CDR1 SEHNR and CDR2 FQNEAQ (reference sequence). The CDR3 spells CSSSLASEKLFF. In DNA form, the CDR3 reads TGTTCCAGCAGCTTAGCTTCAGAAAAACTGTTTTTT.

This rearrangement joins TRBV5-4 to TRBJ2-3; weak D call: TRBD2 (5 bases). V dropped 4 bases and J dropped 6 bases, with 12 bases sitting between them. CDR3 size: 13 residues. Germline V gives CDR1 SGHNT, CDR2 YYREEE (reference sequence). CDR3 sequence (DNA): TGTGCCAGCAGCCCTACTAGTTTGGATACGCAGTATTTT. As protein: CASSPTSLDTQYF. Supplemented by reference TRBV5-4 and TRBJ2-3, the full variable domain reads ETGVTQSPTHLIKTRGQQVTLRCSSQSGHNTVSWYQQALGQGPQFIFQYYREEENGRGNFPPRFSGLQFPNYSSELNVNALELDDSALYLCASSPTSLDTQYFGPGTRLTVL.

Turning to this clone: The sample carries other DNA sequences with the same CDR3. The chain uses TRBV5-1 and TRBJ2-3; a weak D match, TRBD2 (7 bases). The V gene's germline CDR1 is SGHRS and CDR2 YFSETQ. This CDR3 contains 14 residues. V was shortened by 2 bases and J by 1 base, with 8 bases between the two germline ends. CDR3 residues: CASSLGGGTDTQYF. The CDR3 DNA reads TGCGCCAGCAGCTTAGGGGGGGGCACAGATACGCAGTATTTT. The whole variable domain, remainder taken from reference TRBV5-1 and TRBJ2-3, is KAGVTQTPRYLIKTRGQQVTLSCSPISGHRSVSWYQQTPGQGLQFLFEYFSETQRNKGNFPGRFSGRQFSNSRSEMNVSTLELGDSALYLCASSLGGGTDTQYFGPGTRLTVL.

The rearrangement joins TRBV6-5 to TRBJ1-2; 9 nucleotides agree with TRBD1. Trimming at V came to 9 bases and at J to 6 bases, leaving 2 bases not matched to a gene. Per germline, CDR1 MNHEY and CDR2 SVGAGI. The CDR3 sequence is 11 residues long. In DNA, the CDR3 is TGTGCCAGGGGACAGGGTAATGGCTACACCTTC. It specifies CARGQGNGYTF.

The gene calls are TRBV7-2 and TRBJ2-2; no clear D. CDR3 size: 13 residues. Germline-derived CDR1 and CDR2 are SGHTA and FQGNSA. Trimming took off 6 bases at V and 5 bases at J, with 10 bases between the two ends. The CDR3 DNA is TGTGCCAGCAGTTCGGGTTGGACCGGGGAGCTGTTTTTT. Protein: CASSSGWTGELFF.

The chain recombines TRBV5-5 with TRBJ2-3, with D possibly matching TRBD1 (6 bases). The CDR3 is made up of 15 amino acids. The germline V and J ends were trimmed by 3 bases and 4 bases, with 15 bases remaining between them. Germline-derived CDR1 and CDR2 are SGHKS and YYEKEE (reference sequence). CDR3 nucleotide sequence: TGTGCCAGCAGCTCAAGACAGGTTGGGGCAGATACGCAGTATTTT. Its protein is CASSSRQVGADTQYF.

The genes are TRBV20-1 and TRBJ2-5; the match to TRBD2 covers 8 bases. The CDR3 spans 11 residues. With 4 bases clipped from V and 12 bases from J, the junction kept 7 bases outside the gene matches. Germline V lookup: CDR1 DFQATT, CDR2 SNEGSKA (reference sequence). CDR3 in amino acids: CSANPGGAEYF. Here the CDR3 DNA reads TGCAGTGCTAACCCGGGGGGGGCAGAGTACTTC.

This chain joins TRBV11-3 and TRBJ1-4, with D perhaps matching TRBD1 (5 bases). V lost 0 bases, J lost 0 bases, and 14 bases lay in between. CDR1 is SGHNT, CDR2 YENEEA, per germline. CDR3 length: 18 amino acids. The DNA of the CDR3 is TGTGCCAGCAGCTTAGAGGCGGGACGGATCGCAACTAATGAAAAACTGTTTTTT. Amino acid sequence: CASSLEAGRIATNEKLFF.

This clone was found a few times. The chain recombines TRBV6-4 with TRBJ2-3, with 10 bases that match TRBD2. The CDR3 is 15 residues long. CDR1 is MRHNA, CDR2 SNTAGT, per germline. The J segment lost 3 bases and the V segment lost 4 bases, leaving 4 bases of the junction unmatched. CDR3 sequence (DNA): TGTGCCAGCAGTGCTGGGACTAGCGAAACAGATACGCAGTATTTT. Translated, it gives CASSAGTSETDTQYF.

The chain employs TRBV11-2 and TRBJ1-1; D uncertain. CDR3 length: 12 amino acids. The germline V and J ends were trimmed by 0 bases and 6 bases, with 5 bases remaining between them. Germline V gene sequence: CDR1 SGHAT, CDR2 FQNNGV. The CDR3 DNA reads TGTGCCAGCAGCTTAGATTTCTCTGAAGCTTTCTTT. Its translation: CASSLDFSEAFF.

The V gene is TRBV5-4, the J gene TRBJ2-7; 8 bases are shared with TRBD1. The CDR3 extends over 14 amino acids. V trimming: 2 bases; J trimming: 5 bases; junction bases outside the gene matches: 6. Germline loops: CDR1 SGHNT, CDR2 YYREEE (reference sequence). CDR3 bases: TGTGCCAGCAGCTTACAGGGGGATCTCCACGAGCAGTACTTC. Translation gives CASSLQGDLHEQYF.

The V call is TRBV29-1, the J call TRBJ1-6; D possibly corresponds to TRBD1 (5 bases). The CDR3 length is 14 residues. Trimming removed 8 bases from V and 7 bases from J, with 18 bases in between. Germline CDR1 SQVTM, CDR2 ANQGSEA. The CDR3 here is CSPPRGIGNSPLHF. In DNA form, the CDR3 reads TGCAGCCCCCCCCGGGGGATAGGCAATTCACCCCTCCACTTT.

This chain links TRBV6-1 with TRBJ2-1; 7 positions match TRBD2. This CDR3 comprises 12 residues. J was trimmed by 9 bases and V by 7 bases; bases with no gene match: 6. CDR1 is MNHNS, CDR2 SASEGT, per germline. The CDR3 DNA follows: TGTGCCAGCAAGGGCGGGGGTGGTGAGCAGTTCTTC. This gives the protein CASKGGGGEQFF.

The rearrangement joins TRBV5-1 to TRBJ2-1; tentatively, D is TRBD2 (5 bases). Germline assignment: CDR1 SGHRS and CDR2 YFSETQ. Trimming stripped 4 bases from V and 7 bases from J, with 18 bases between. The CDR3 extends over 15 amino acids. In nucleotides, the CDR3 is TGCGCCAGCAGCCATGGCTCGTCCGGGGATAATGAGCAGTTCTTC. Translation gives CASSHGSSGDNEQFF.

This sequence joins TRBV25-1 and TRBJ2-2; a possible D gene is TRBD2 (5 bases). The CDR3 contains 14 residues. Trimming stripped 4 bases from V and 3 bases from J, with 9 bases between. Per the germline V gene, CDR1 is MGHDK and CDR2 is SYGVNS. The CDR3 nucleotides are TGTGCCAGCAGTGGACACGGGGACACCGGGGAGCTGTTTTTT. It is translated as CASSGHGDTGELFF.

This rearrangement joins TRBV5-4 to TRBJ2-3; TRBD1 matches 7 bases. CDR1 and CDR2 from the germline V gene are SGHNT and YYREEE (reference sequence). Losses at the gene ends were 2 bases for V and 9 bases for J; bases not matched to a gene: 12. The CDR3 covers 15 residues. The CDR3, as DNA: TGTGCCAGCAGCTTCACAGGGGCCACCGGTGGCACGCAGTATTTT. Translated, it gives CASSFTGATGGTQYF. Full variable domain (remainder filled in from reference TRBV5-4 and TRBJ2-3): ETGVTQSPTHLIKTRGQQVTLRCSSQSGHNTVSWYQQALGQGPQFIFQYYREEENGRGNFPPRFSGLQFPNYSSELNVNALELDDSALYLCASSFTGATGGTQYFGPGTRLTVL.

V usage is TRBV6-5 and J usage is TRBJ2-5, with 7 bases fitting TRBD1. This CDR3 contains 13 residues. V was pared by 6 bases and J by 1 base, with 2 bases of the junction left unmatched. Germline V gene lookup returns CDR1 MNHEY and CDR2 SVGAGI. CDR3 protein: CASSWTGQETQYF. The CDR3 DNA reads as TGTGCCAGCAGCTGGACAGGCCAAGAGACCCAGTACTTC.

This clone was counted between two and nine times. This chain links TRBV11-3 with TRBJ2-2; maybe TRBD2 (6 bases). CDR1 SGHNT and CDR2 YENEEA come from the germline V gene. The CDR3 covers 16 residues. Trimming stripped 5 bases from V and 1 base from J, with 14 bases between. CDR3: CASSRTREKNTGELFF. CDR3 coding DNA: TGTGCCAGCAGCCGGACCCGGGAGAAGAACACCGGGGAGCTGTTTTTT.

This chain joins TRBV29-1 and TRBJ1-1, with a weak D call TRBD1 (5 bases). Deletions cut 4 bases from V and 1 base from J, with 13 bases between. Germline lookup yields CDR1 SQVTM and CDR2 ANQGSEA. The CDR3 covers 14 residues. Written as DNA, the CDR3 is TGCAGCGTTGCCCAGGGCCCGGGGAACACTGAAGCTTTCTTT. This codes for CSVAQGPGNTEAFF.

This clone was seen more than once but under ten times. The genes are TRBV6-4 and TRBJ2-3; TRBD2 is a possible D gene (7 bases). The CDR3 is 15 amino acids. Trimming took off 1 base at V and 2 bases at J, with 10 bases between the two ends. Germline assignment: CDR1 MRHNA and CDR2 SNTAGT. The CDR3 here is CASSDYGGLTDTQYF. The CDR3 coding sequence is TGTGCCAGCAGTGACTACGGGGGGCTCACAGATACGCAGTATTTT.

This clone was seen only once. The J gene is TRBJ2-3, the V gene TRBV30; the match to TRBD2 covers 16 bases. The germline CDR1 and CDR2 sequences are GTSNPN and SVGIG (reference sequence). With 8 bases clipped from V and 0 bases from J, the junction kept 2 bases outside the gene matches. CDR3 size: 15 residues. The CDR3 DNA reads TGTGCCGCGGGACTAGCGGGGGGGAGCACAGATACGCAGTATTTT. Its translation: CAAGLAGGSTDTQYF.

The CDR3 loop reads CASSFDRDRDSSTDTQYF. In DNA form, the CDR3 reads TGTGCCAGCAGCTTCGACCGTGATAGAGACTCTAGCACAGATACGCAGTATTTT. This chain connects TRBV5-4 to TRBJ2-3, with no clear D. This CDR3 has 18 residues. Deletions cut 2 bases from V and 0 bases from J, with 19 bases between. Germline CDR1 SGHNT, CDR2 YYREEE (reference sequence).

The chain combines TRBV12-5 with TRBJ2-7; TRBD1 aligns across 9 bases. Germline V lookup: CDR1 LGHNT, CDR2 FRNRAP. This CDR3 has 15 amino acids. V shed 4 bases and J 3 bases; nucleotides not matched to a gene: 7. This chain's CDR3 is CASGSSDRGLYEQYF. The CDR3 nucleotides are TGTGCTAGTGGTTCCTCGGACAGGGGCCTCTACGAGCAGTACTTC.

J is TRBJ1-1 and V is TRBV2; 8 bases fit TRBD1. CDR1 and CDR2 (germline): SNHLY, FYNNEI. The ends lost 4 bases at V and 7 bases at J; junction bases unmatched: 8. The CDR3 extends over 14 amino acids. The CDR3 nucleotides are TGTGCCAGCAGTGGGGCCAGGGGGCACGGTGAAGCTTTCTTT. This gives the protein CASSGARGHGEAFF.

The chain is built from TRBV5-5 and TRBJ2-7; 7 nucleotides match TRBD2. This CDR3 has 14 residues. The junction had 9 bases not matched to a gene; V was cut back by 6 bases and J by 3 bases. Per germline, CDR1 SGHKS and CDR2 YYEKEE (reference sequence). DNA of the CDR3: TGTGCCAGCATCCCGCCCCTAGCGGACTACGAGCAGTACTTC. Protein product: CASIPPLADYEQYF.

The V and J genes are TRBV7-8 and TRBJ1-2, with D tentatively TRBD1 (5 bases). Deletions cut 5 bases from V and 4 bases from J, with 17 bases between. Germline CDR1 and CDR2: SGHVS and FQNEAQ. This CDR3 region has 15 residues. The DNA for the CDR3 is TGTGCCAGCAGCATCACCGGGACGGGACTCTATGGCTACACCTTC. The encoded protein is CASSITGTGLYGYTF.

This rearrangement joins TRBV5-1 to TRBJ2-1, with D tentatively TRBD2 (6 bases). The CDR3 is made up of 16 amino acids. V was clipped by 2 bases and J by 6 bases, with 18 bases between them. CDR1 is SGHRS and CDR2 is YFSETQ in the germline V gene. CDR3 amino acids: CASSFRRDSQINEQFF. For the CDR3, the DNA is TGCGCCAGCAGCTTCCGCCGGGACTCCCAAATCAATGAGCAGTTCTTC.